Here is one TCR beta chain with its context. The antigen remains unidentified. Using immunoSEQ multiplex PCR, the repertoire was profiled, and TCRdb retains in-frame clones only, with some absent. Of about 360,000 clones listed, about nine tenths are singletons. The data derive from a study of cytomegalovirus exposure and HLA in healthy donors. Donors came from a validation cohort of fewer than 150 subjects, distinct from the first 666-subject cohort. Study results and caveats: The investigators catalogued about 170 TCR beta chains as cytomegalovirus-associated.

CDR1 and CDR2 from the germline V gene are SEHNR and FQNEAQ (reference sequence). This CDR3 region has 15 residues. V was trimmed by 0 bases and J by 5 bases, leaving 11 bases between them. The sample was PBMCs. V usage is TRBV7-9 and J usage is TRBJ1-5, with D possibly matching TRBD1 (5 bases). The sequence was obtained from a woman in her late teens or twenties in good health and CMV-seronegative. DNA of the CDR3: TGTGCCAGCAGCTTAGCCCGGGGGTGGGATCAGCCCCAGCATTTT. This sequence encodes CASSLARGWDQPQHF.